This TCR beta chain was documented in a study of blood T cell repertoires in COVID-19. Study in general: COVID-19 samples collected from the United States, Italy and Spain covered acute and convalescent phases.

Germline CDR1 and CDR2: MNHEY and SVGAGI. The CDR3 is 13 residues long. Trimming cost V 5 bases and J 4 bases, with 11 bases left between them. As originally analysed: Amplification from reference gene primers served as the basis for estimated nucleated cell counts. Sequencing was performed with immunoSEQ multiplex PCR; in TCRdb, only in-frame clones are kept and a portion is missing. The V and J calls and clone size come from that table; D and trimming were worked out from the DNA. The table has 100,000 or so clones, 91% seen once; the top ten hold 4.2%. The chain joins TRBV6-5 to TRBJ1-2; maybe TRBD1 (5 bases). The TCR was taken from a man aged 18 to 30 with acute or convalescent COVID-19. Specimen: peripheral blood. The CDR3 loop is CASSTGTFYGYTF. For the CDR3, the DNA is TGTGCCAGCAGTACGGGGACTTTCTATGGCTACACCTTC.